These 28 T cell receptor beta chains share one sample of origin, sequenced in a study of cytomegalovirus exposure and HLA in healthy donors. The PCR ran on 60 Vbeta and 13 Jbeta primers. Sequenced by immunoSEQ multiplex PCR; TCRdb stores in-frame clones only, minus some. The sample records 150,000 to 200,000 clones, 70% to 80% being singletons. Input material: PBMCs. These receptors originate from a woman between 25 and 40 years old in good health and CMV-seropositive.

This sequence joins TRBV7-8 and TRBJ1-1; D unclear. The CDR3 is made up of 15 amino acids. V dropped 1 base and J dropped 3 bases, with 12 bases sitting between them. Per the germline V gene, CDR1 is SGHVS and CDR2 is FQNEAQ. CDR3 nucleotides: TGTGCCAGCAGCTTAGGGTTCGGTCCTTACACTGAAGCTTTCTTT. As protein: CASSLGFGPYTEAFF. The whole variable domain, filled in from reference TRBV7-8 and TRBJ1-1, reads GAGVSQSPRYKVAKRGQDVALRCDPISGHVSLFWYQQALGQGPEFLTYFQNEAQLDKSGLPSDRFFAERPEGSVSTLKIQRTQQEDSAVYLCASSLGFGPYTEAFFGQGTRLTVV.

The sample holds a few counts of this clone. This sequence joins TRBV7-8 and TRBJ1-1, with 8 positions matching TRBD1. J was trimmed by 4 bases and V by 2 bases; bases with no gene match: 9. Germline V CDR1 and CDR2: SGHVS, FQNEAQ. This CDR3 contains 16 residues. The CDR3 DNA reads TGTGCCAGCAGCTTATTAGGGCAGGGGGCTCCCACTGAAGCTTTCTTT. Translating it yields CASSLLGQGAPTEAFF.

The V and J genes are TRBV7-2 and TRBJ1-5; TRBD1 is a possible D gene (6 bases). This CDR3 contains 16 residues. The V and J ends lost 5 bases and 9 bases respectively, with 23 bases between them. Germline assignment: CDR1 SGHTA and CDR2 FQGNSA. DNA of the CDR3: TGTGCCAGCAGCGAAAGGGGGAGAATCTTGATTGGGCCCCAGCATTTT. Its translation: CASSERGRILIGPQHF.

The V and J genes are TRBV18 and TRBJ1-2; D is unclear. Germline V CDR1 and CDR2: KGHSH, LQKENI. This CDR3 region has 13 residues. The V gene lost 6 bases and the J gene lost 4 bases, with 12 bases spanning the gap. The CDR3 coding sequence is TGTGCCAGCTCTGCCGGCGGTTTCTATGGCTACACCTTC. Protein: CASSAGGFYGYTF.

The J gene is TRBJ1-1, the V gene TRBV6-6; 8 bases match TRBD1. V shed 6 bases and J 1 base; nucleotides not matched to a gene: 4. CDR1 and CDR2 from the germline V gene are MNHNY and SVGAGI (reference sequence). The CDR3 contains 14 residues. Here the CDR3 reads CASSDGQGNTEAFF. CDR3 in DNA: TGTGCCAGCAGCGACGGACAGGGGAACACTGAAGCTTTCTTT.

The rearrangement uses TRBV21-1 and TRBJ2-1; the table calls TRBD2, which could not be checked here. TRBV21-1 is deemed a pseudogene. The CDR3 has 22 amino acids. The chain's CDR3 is CASSSKAKTNKTVGTKRDEQFF. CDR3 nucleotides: TGTGCCAGCAGCTCAAAGGCGAAGACTAATAAGACTGTAGGAACCAAAAGGGATGAGCAGTTCTTC.

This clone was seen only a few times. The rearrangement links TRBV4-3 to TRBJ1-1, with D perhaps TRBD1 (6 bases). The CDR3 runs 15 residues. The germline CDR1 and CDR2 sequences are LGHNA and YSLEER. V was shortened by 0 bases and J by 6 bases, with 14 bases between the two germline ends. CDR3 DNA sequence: TGCGCCAGCAGCCAAGAGATGAGGGGGATACCTGAAGCTTTCTTT. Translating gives CASSQEMRGIPEAFF.

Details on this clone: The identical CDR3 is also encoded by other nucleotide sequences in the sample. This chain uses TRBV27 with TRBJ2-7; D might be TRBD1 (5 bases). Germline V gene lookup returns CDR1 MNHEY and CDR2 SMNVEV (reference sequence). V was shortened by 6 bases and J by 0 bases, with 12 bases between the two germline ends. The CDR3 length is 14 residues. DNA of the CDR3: TGTGCCAGCAGGCCAGGGTACAGCTCCTACGAGCAGTACTTC. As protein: CASRPGYSSYEQYF.

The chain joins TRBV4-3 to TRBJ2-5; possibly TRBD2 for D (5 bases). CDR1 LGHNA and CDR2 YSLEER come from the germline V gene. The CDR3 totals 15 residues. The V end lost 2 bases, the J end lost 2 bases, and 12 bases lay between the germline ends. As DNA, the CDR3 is TGCGCCAGCAGCCAATATGGACGGGGTCAAGAGACCCAGTACTTC. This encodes CASSQYGRGQETQYF.

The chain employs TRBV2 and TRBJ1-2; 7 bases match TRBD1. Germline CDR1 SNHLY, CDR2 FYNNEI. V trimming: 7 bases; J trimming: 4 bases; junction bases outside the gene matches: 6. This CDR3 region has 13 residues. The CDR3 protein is CASMRDSFYGYTF. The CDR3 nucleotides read TGTGCCAGCATGAGGGACAGCTTCTATGGCTACACCTTC. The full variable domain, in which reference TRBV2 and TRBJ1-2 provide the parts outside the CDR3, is EPEVTQTPSHQVTQMGQEVILRCVPISNHLYFYWYRQILGQKVEFLVSFYNNEISEKSEIFDDQFSVERPDGSNFTLKIRSTKLEDSAMYFCASMRDSFYGYTFGSGTRLTVV.

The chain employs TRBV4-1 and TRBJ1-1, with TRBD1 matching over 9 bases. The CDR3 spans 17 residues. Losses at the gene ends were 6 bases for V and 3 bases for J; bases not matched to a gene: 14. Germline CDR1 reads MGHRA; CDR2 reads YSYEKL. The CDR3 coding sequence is TGCGCCAGCAGAACCGGGACAGGGCGGATTAAAGACACTGAAGCTTTCTTT. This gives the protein CASRTGTGRIKDTEAFF.

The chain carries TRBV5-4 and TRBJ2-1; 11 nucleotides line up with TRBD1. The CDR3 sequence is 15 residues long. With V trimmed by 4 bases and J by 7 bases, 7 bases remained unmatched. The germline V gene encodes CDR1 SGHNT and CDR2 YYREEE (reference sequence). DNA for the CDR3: TGTGCCAGCAGCGCTGGGACAGGGGGTAGGAATGAGCAGTTCTTC. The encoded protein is CASSAGTGGRNEQFF.

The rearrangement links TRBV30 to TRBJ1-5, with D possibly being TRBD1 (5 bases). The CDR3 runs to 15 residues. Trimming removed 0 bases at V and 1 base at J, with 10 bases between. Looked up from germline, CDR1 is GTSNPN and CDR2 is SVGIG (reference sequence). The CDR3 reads CAWSVQAGSNQPQHF. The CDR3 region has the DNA TGTGCCTGGAGTGTACAGGCGGGGAGCAATCAGCCCCAGCATTTT. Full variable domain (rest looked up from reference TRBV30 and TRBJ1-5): SQTIHQWPATLVQPVGSPLSLECTVEGTSNPNLYWYRQAAGRGLQLLFYSVGIGQISSEVPQNLSASRPQDRQFILSSKKLLLSDSGFYLCAWSVQAGSNQPQHFGDGTRLSIL.

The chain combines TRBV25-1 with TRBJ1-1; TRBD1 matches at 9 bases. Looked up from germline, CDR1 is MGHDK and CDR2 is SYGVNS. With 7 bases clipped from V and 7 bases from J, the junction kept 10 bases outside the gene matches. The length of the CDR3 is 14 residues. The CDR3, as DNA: TGTGCCAGCAATGACAGGGGGTACGACAGTGAAGCTTTCTTT. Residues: CASNDRGYDSEAFF.

CDR3 in amino acids: CASSFSSGITTTQYF. The DNA for the CDR3 is TGTGCCAGCAGTTTTAGCTCCGGGATAACCACGACCCAGTACTTC. The V and J genes are TRBV11-2 and TRBJ2-5, with D maybe TRBD2 (5 bases). V was pared by 6 bases and J by 7 bases, with 21 bases between. The CDR3 has 15 amino acids. CDR1 SGHAT and CDR2 FQNNGV come from the germline V gene. The full variable domain, its missing parts supplied by reference TRBV11-2 and TRBJ2-5, is EAGVAQSPRYKIIEKRQSVAFWCNPISGHATLYWYQQILGQGPKLLIQFQNNGVVDDSQLPKDRFSAERLKGVDSTLKIQPAKLEDSAVYLCASSFSSGITTTQYFGPGTRLLVL.

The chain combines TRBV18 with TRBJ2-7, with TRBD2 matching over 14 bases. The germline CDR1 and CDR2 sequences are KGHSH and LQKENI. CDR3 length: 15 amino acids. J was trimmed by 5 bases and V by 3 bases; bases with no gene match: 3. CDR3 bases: TGTGCCAGCTCACCTCCGGGACTAGCGGGAGACGAGCAGTACTTC. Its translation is CASSPPGLAGDEQYF.

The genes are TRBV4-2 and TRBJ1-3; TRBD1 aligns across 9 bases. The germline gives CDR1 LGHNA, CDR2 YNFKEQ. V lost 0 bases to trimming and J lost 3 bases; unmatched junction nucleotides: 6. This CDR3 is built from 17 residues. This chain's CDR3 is CASSQDAQGASGNTIYF. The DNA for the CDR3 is TGTGCCAGCAGCCAAGATGCACAGGGGGCTAGTGGAAACACCATATATTTT.

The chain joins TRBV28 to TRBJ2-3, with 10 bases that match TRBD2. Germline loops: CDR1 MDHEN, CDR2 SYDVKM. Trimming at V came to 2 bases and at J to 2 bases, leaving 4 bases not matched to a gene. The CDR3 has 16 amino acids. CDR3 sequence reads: CASSLTTSGTTDTQYF. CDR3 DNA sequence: TGTGCCAGCAGTTTAACTACTAGCGGGACCACAGATACGCAGTATTTT.

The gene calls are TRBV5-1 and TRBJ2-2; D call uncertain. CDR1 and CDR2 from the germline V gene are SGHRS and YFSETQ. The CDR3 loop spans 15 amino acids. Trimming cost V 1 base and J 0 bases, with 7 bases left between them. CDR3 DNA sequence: TGCGCCAGCAGCTTGCTTAGTCCGAACACCGGGGAGCTGTTTTTT. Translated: CASSLLSPNTGELFF.

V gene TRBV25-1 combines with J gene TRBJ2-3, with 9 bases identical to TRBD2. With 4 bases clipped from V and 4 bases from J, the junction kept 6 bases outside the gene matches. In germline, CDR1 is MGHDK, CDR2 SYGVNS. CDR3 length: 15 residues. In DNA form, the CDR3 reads TGTGCCAGCAGTGGGCGGGAGGGCCGGCCAGATACGCAGTATTTT. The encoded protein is CASSGREGRPDTQYF.

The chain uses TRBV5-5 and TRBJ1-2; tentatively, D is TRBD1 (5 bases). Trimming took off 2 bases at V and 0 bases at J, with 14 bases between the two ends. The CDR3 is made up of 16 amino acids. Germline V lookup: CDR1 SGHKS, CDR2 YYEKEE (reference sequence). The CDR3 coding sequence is TGTGCCAGCAGCTTTACCGGGGGGAGCCCTAACTATGGCTACACCTTC. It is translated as CASSFTGGSPNYGYTF.

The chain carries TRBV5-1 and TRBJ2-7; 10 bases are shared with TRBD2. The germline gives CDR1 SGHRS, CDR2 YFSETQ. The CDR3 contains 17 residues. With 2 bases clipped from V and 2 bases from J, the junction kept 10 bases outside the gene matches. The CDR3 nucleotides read TGCGCCAGCAGCTTAAGGCTAGCGGGAGTTACTCCCTACGAGCAGTACTTC. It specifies CASSLRLAGVTPYEQYF. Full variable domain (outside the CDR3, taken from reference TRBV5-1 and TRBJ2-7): KAGVTQTPRYLIKTRGQQVTLSCSPISGHRSVSWYQQTPGQGLQFLFEYFSETQRNKGNFPGRFSGRQFSNSRSEMNVSTLELGDSALYLCASSLRLAGVTPYEQYFGPGTRLTVT.

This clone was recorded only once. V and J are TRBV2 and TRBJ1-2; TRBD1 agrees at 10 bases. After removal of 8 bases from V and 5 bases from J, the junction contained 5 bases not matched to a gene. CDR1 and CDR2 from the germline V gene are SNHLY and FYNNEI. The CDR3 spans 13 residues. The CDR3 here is CASGRQGAYGYTF. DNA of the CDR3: TGTGCCAGCGGACGACAGGGGGCATATGGCTACACCTTC.

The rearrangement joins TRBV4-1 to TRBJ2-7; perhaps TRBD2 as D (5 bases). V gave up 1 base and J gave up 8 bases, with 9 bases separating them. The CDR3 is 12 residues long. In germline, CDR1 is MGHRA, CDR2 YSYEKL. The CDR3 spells CASSQGREQQYF. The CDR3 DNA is TGCGCCAGCAGCCAAGGTAGGGAGCAGCAGTACTTC.

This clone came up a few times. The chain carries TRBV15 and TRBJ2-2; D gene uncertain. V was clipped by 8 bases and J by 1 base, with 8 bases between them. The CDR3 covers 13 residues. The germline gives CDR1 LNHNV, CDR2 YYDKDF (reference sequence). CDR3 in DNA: TGTGCCACCGGTAGACAGAACACCGGGGAGCTGTTTTTT. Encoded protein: CATGRQNTGELFF.

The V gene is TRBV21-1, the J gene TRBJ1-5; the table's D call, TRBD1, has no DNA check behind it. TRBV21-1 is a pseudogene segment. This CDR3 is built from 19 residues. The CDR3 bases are TGTGCCAGCAGCTCGCCGGGACAACTACTATCGGAGAGCAATCAGCCCCAGCATTTT. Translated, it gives CASSSPGQLLSESNQPQHF.

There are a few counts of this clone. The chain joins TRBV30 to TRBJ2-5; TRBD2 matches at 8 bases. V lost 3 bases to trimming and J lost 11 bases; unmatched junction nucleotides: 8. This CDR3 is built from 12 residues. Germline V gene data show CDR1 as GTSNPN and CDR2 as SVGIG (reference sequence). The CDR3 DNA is TGTGCCTGGAGGCTACCGGGACTAGGACAGTACTTC. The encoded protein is CAWRLPGLGQYF.

The CDR3 here is CASSLEPGFSEAFF. CDR3 DNA sequence: TGCGCCAGCAGCTTGGAACCAGGGTTCTCTGAAGCTTTCTTT. This chain uses TRBV5-1 with TRBJ1-1; D is perhaps TRBD1 (5 bases). V lost 0 bases to trimming and J lost 6 bases, with 12 bases between them. Germline lookup yields CDR1 SGHRS and CDR2 YFSETQ. The CDR3 contains 14 residues.